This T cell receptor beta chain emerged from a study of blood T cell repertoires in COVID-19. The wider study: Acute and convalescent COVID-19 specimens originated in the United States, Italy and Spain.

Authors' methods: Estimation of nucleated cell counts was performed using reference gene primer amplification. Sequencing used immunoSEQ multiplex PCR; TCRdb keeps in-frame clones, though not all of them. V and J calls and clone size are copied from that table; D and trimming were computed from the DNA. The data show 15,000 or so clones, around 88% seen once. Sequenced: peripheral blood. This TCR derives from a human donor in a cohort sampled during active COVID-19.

The CDR3 spells CASSQDVAQPQHF. The CDR3 DNA follows: TGCGCCAGCAGCCAAGATGTGGCTCAGCCCCAGCATTTT. The chain has TRBV4-1 and TRBJ1-5, with D uncertain. Trimming left V 0 bases short and J 6 bases short, with 6 bases between. CDR3 length equals 13 residues. Germline lookup yields CDR1 MGHRA and CDR2 YSYEKL.